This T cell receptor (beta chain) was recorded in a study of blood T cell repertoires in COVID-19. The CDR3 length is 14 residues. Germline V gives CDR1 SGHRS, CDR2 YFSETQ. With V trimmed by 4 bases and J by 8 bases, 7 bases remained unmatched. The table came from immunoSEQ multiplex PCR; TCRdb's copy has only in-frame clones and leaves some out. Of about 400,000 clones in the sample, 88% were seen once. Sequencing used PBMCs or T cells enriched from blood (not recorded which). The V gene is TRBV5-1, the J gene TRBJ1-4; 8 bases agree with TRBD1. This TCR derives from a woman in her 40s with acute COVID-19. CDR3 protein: CASSLGAGGEKLFF. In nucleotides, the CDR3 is TGCGCCAGCAGCCTTGGGGCAGGGGGCGAAAAACTGTTTTTT. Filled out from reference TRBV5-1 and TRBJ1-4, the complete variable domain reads KAGVTQTPRYLIKTRGQQVTLSCSPISGHRSVSWYQQTPGQGLQFLFEYFSETQRNKGNFPGRFSGRQFSNSRSEMNVSTLELGDSALYLCASSLGAGGEKLFFGSGTQLSVL.